A single sample is the source of the 17 T cell receptor beta chains below, sequenced in a study of shared clonotypes between healthy human individuals. The protocol was immunoSEQ multiplex PCR, while the TCRdb copy is restricted to in-frame clones and leaves out a portion. The data contain roughly 760,000 clones, roughly 70% of them singletons. The sample was memory CD4+ T cells sorted from blood. Subset in this sample: CD45RA-negative fraction. Receptors originate from a woman aged 25-40 years in good health.

This chain connects TRBV19 to TRBJ1-5; D is perhaps TRBD1 (5 bases). V lost 5 bases to trimming and J lost 9 bases, with 8 bases between them. This CDR3 comprises 11 residues. Per the germline V gene, CDR1 is LNHDA and CDR2 is SQIVND (reference sequence). In DNA form, the CDR3 reads TGTGCCAGTAGTCAGGGAGGGCCCCAGCATTTT. Translating gives CASSQGGPQHF.

The chain carries TRBV4-2 and TRBJ1-6; D unclear. Germline V lookup: CDR1 LGHNA, CDR2 YNFKEQ. The germline V and J ends were trimmed by 1 base and 10 bases, with 11 bases remaining between them. This CDR3 region has 14 residues. CDR3 sequence: CASSQAGEDSPLHF. The CDR3 nucleotides read TGTGCCAGCAGCCAAGCTGGGGAGGACTCACCCCTCCACTTT.

The V and J genes are TRBV11-2 and TRBJ1-3; D ambiguous. Trimming stripped 6 bases from V and 3 bases from J, with 9 bases between. Germline V CDR1 and CDR2: SGHAT, FQNNGV. This CDR3 spans 13 amino acids. CDR3 region: CASRGWFGNTIYF. CDR3 nucleotide sequence: TGTGCCAGCAGGGGGTGGTTTGGAAACACCATATATTTT.

This clone was counted between two and nine times. The V gene is TRBV5-1, the J gene TRBJ1-1; no firm D call. The CDR3 spans 16 residues. CDR1 SGHRS and CDR2 YFSETQ come from the germline V gene. Trimming cost V 0 bases and J 4 bases, with 16 bases left between them. CDR3 nucleotides: TGCGCCAGCAGCTTGGAGGTTTCCCCCCCTATCACTGAAGCTTTCTTT. Residues: CASSLEVSPPITEAFF.

This clone was detected once. This chain connects TRBV5-1 to TRBJ2-1; TRBD1 matches 9 bases. The J segment lost 4 bases and the V segment lost 3 bases, leaving 5 bases of the junction unmatched. CDR3 length: 15 residues. The V gene's germline CDR1 is SGHRS and CDR2 YFSETQ. This CDR3 reads CASSYGTGIYNEQFF. In DNA, the CDR3 is TGCGCCAGCAGCTACGGGACAGGGATATACAATGAGCAGTTCTTC. The full variable domain, in which reference TRBV5-1 and TRBJ2-1 provide the parts outside the CDR3, is KAGVTQTPRYLIKTRGQQVTLSCSPISGHRSVSWYQQTPGQGLQFLFEYFSETQRNKGNFPGRFSGRQFSNSRSEMNVSTLELGDSALYLCASSYGTGIYNEQFFGPGTRLTVL.

V gene TRBV4-2 combines with J gene TRBJ2-7; a possible D gene is TRBD2 (5 bases). V was cut by 4 bases and J by 7 bases, with 17 bases left in between. The CDR3 is 14 residues long. CDR1 is LGHNA, CDR2 YNFKEQ, per germline. This CDR3 reads CASSPTGSRREQYF. The DNA for the CDR3 is TGTGCCAGCAGCCCGACCGGGTCCCGGAGGGAGCAGTACTTC.

The chain is built from TRBV7-8 and TRBJ2-1; 9 bases line up with TRBD2. The V segment lost 1 base and the J segment 4 bases; nucleotides outside the gene matches: 5. The CDR3 totals 16 residues. CDR1 and CDR2 (germline): SGHVS, FQNEAQ. CDR3 in DNA: TGTGCCAGCAGCTTAGTCTGGACTAGCGCGTACAATGAGCAGTTCTTC. Translating it yields CASSLVWTSAYNEQFF.

The V gene is TRBV28, the J gene TRBJ2-2; D remains unclear. V lost 8 bases, J lost 1 base, and 8 bases lay in between. CDR3 length: 13 amino acids. Germline V gives CDR1 MDHEN, CDR2 SYDVKM. The CDR3 protein is CASGTGNTGELFF. CDR3 nucleotide sequence: TGTGCCAGCGGTACTGGGAACACCGGGGAGCTGTTTTTT.

The chain combines TRBV25-1 with TRBJ1-4; D call uncertain. The CDR3 spans 16 residues. Trimming shortened V by 5 bases and J by 6 bases, and 19 bases separated the two germline ends. The V gene's germline CDR1 is MGHDK and CDR2 SYGVNS. The chain's CDR3 is CASSPPPGITDEKLFF. CDR3 in DNA: TGTGCCAGCAGTCCTCCTCCCGGGATTACGGATGAAAAACTGTTTTTT.

The chain combines TRBV29-1 with TRBJ2-1, with a possible D match to TRBD2 (6 bases). V was cut by 7 bases and J by 4 bases, with 17 bases left in between. The CDR3 length is 14 residues. Germline V gene lookup returns CDR1 SQVTM and CDR2 ANQGSEA. CDR3 amino acids: CSAFEGGTYNEQFF. The CDR3, as DNA: TGCAGCGCTTTCGAGGGAGGAACTTACAATGAGCAGTTCTTC.

The chain carries TRBV27 and TRBJ1-1; TRBD1 matches at 7 bases. CDR3 length: 17 amino acids. V was pared by 5 bases and J by 4 bases, with 16 bases of the junction left unmatched. Germline V gene lookup returns CDR1 MNHEY and CDR2 SMNVEV (reference sequence). CDR3 sequence reads: CASSQGGRAVRGTEAFF. In DNA, the CDR3 is TGTGCCAGCAGTCAGGGGGGTCGGGCGGTGAGGGGCACTGAAGCTTTCTTT.

V gene TRBV18 combines with J gene TRBJ2-7; 7 bases match TRBD1. Germline trimming cut 8 bases from V and 5 bases from J; bases unmatched to any gene: 9. Germline CDR1 KGHSH, CDR2 LQKENI. The CDR3 runs 13 residues. The CDR3, as DNA: TGTGCCAGCCAGACGACAGGGAGTGACGAGCAGTACTTC. This gives the protein CASQTTGSDEQYF.

The V gene is TRBV25-1, the J gene TRBJ2-3; 10 bases match TRBD1. There are 15 residues in the CDR3. The junction had 5 bases not matched to a gene; V was cut back by 5 bases and J by 3 bases. Germline V gene lookup returns CDR1 MGHDK and CDR2 SYGVNS. The CDR3 loop reads CASSKGQGMTDTQYF. CDR3 coding DNA: TGTGCCAGCAGTAAGGGACAGGGGATGACAGATACGCAGTATTTT.

In this sample, this clone turned up many times. This chain uses TRBV5-1 with TRBJ2-3; D not resolved. This CDR3 is built from 16 residues. The germline V and J ends were trimmed by 0 bases and 4 bases, with 15 bases remaining between them. The germline gives CDR1 SGHRS, CDR2 YFSETQ. CDR3 sequence reads: CASSLGNSLDADTQYF. The CDR3 DNA follows: TGCGCCAGCAGCTTGGGGAATAGTCTTGACGCAGATACGCAGTATTTT.

This clone was seen more than once but under ten times. This sequence joins TRBV5-4 and TRBJ2-7, with 7 nucleotides matching TRBD2. Losses at the gene ends were 0 bases for V and 6 bases for J; bases not matched to a gene: 9. Looked up from germline, CDR1 is SGHNT and CDR2 is YYREEE (reference sequence). The CDR3 spans 15 residues. CDR3 residues: CASSLVAGVPGEQYF. The CDR3 DNA follows: TGTGCCAGCAGCTTGGTCGCGGGAGTTCCGGGCGAGCAGTACTTC.

V is TRBV27 and J is TRBJ1-4; D not certain. Per the germline V gene, CDR1 is MNHEY and CDR2 is SMNVEV (reference sequence). The germline V and J ends were trimmed by 6 bases and 3 bases, with 14 bases remaining between them. This CDR3 has 15 amino acids. The CDR3 is CASRQTANPNEKLFF. CDR3 DNA sequence: TGTGCCAGCAGACAAACAGCAAATCCTAATGAAAAACTGTTTTTT.

This clone has at least ten counts. This sequence joins TRBV5-1 and TRBJ2-7; 12 bases fit TRBD2. V trimming: 0 bases; J trimming: 9 bases; junction bases outside the gene matches: 4. This CDR3 spans 14 amino acids. The germline gives CDR1 SGHRS, CDR2 YFSETQ. DNA of the CDR3: TGCGCCAGCAGCTTGGGACTAGCGGGAGAAGGGCAGTACTTC. Protein sequence: CASSLGLAGEGQYF.